This T cell receptor (beta chain) was identified in a study of T-cell reconstitution after alpha-beta-depleted transplantation in children (dated by TCRdb to 2016 to 2017). With regard to the full study: The study quantitatively tracked T-cell immune reconstitution after TCRalphabeta/CD19-depleted allogeneic hematopoietic cell transplantation in children using TCR repertoire profiling. Overall results and qualifications from the work: The frequencies of hyperexpanded clones fell over the following months, and after one year, T-cell counts and TCRbeta diversity were mostly attributed to newly produced T cells. The high TCRbeta diversity at day 60 in some patients was ascribed to recipient T cells and intrathymic progenitors that had survived conditioning. The apparently early alphabetaT-cell count recovery about two months after transplant was reportedly dependent on only several hundred rapidly expanded clones derived from non-depleted graft cells.

In light of the paper, this sample's treatment or condition label describes: allogeneic hematopoietic cell transplantation with graft depleted of TCRalphabeta T cells and CD19 B cells. TCRalphabeta/CD19-depleted allogeneic hematopoietic cell grafts were given to the transplant recipients, all of whom were children. The CDR3 starts with the cysteine, ends with the phenylalanine, and has 14 residues. Only CDR3 DNA remains: 42 bases, in frame from the first base. Unmatched junction bases come to 7, with V trimmed by 5 bases and J by 8 bases. About this clonotype: Its cognate antigen has yet to be identified. No per-base quality is available; no much larger clone lies one base away.

Library preparation employed PCR. For sequencing, an Illumina HiSeq 2500 was employed. TCR library preparation used molecular barcoding, with unique molecular identifiers applied to normalize quantification of the TCRbeta repertoire. The raw public data were reprocessed by TCRdb itself: fastp quality trimming at Q25, MiXCR clonotype calling, in-frame beta chains only. Each entry is one CDR3 protein sequence, shown with its most common DNA and genes. A total of about 980,000 distinct CDR3 sequences appear in this sample, around 30% of them only once. The top ten constitute about 28% of the sample. The specimen was PBMCs, mostly from graft donor cells, collected 360 days after TCRalphabeta/CD19-depleted stem cell transplant. The V gene is TRBV12-3 or TRBV12-4 and the J gene is TRBJ1-4; 8 of the junction bases match TRBD1. This clonotype was obtained from a boy younger than two who had a stem cell transplant for SCID, so the T cells may come from the graft donor. Here is the DNA: TGTGCCAGCAGTCACAGGGGGTTGGGGGAAAAACTGTTTTTT. It is translated as CASSHRGLGEKLFF.